A single sample is the source of the 20 T cell receptor beta chains below, sequenced in a study of cytotoxic CD8 clonotypes in ibrutinib-treated CLL. Sequencing used immunoSEQ multiplex PCR; TCRdb keeps in-frame clones, though not all of them. The sample includes roughly 150,000 clones, about four fifths seen only once; the top ten take under 2.5%. This specimen was PBMCs, taken after 12 months of ibrutinib treatment. The receptor set was obtained from a human donor with chronic lymphocytic leukemia.

The genes are TRBV18 and TRBJ1-1; tentative D call: TRBD1 (5 bases). Trimming removed 0 bases from V and 2 bases from J, with 16 bases in between. The length of the CDR3 is 17 residues. CDR1 is KGHSH, CDR2 LQKENI, per germline. The chain's CDR3 is CASSPPLGARENTEAFF. The CDR3, as DNA: TGTGCCAGCTCACCACCTCTCGGGGCACGGGAAAACACTGAAGCTTTCTTT.

The rearrangement links TRBV5-4 to TRBJ2-2; possible D gene TRBD1, 5 bases. Trimming left V 10 bases short and J 4 bases short, with 14 bases between. The CDR3 is 13 amino acids. CDR1 SGHNT and CDR2 YYREEE come from the germline V gene (reference sequence). In nucleotides, the CDR3 is TGTGCCTTGGGGCAGGACCCCACCGGGGAGCTGTTTTTT. Amino acids: CALGQDPTGELFF.

This clone was found once. V and J are TRBV28 and TRBJ1-5; weak D call: TRBD1 (5 bases). The CDR3 totals 17 residues. CDR1 and CDR2 from the germline V gene are MDHEN and SYDVKM. Trimming removed 5 bases at V and 5 bases at J, with 22 bases between. This CDR3 reads CASSTGTGRVIDQPQHF. DNA of the CDR3: TGTGCCAGCAGTACCGGGACCGGAAGGGTGATAGATCAGCCCCAGCATTTT.

The genes are TRBV28 and TRBJ1-1, with TRBD1 matching over 7 bases. CDR3 length: 13 residues. From germline, CDR1 is MDHEN and CDR2 SYDVKM. The V and J ends lost 3 bases and 7 bases, in that order; junction bases with no gene match: 5. Here the CDR3 reads CASSLTGRDEAFF. The CDR3 coding sequence is TGTGCCAGCAGTTTGACAGGGAGGGATGAAGCTTTCTTT.

J is TRBJ2-3 and V is TRBV5-4; the D gene is possibly TRBD2 (6 bases). Per germline, CDR1 SGHNT and CDR2 YYREEE (reference sequence). CDR3 size: 15 residues. Trimming shortened V by 0 bases and J by 4 bases, and 12 bases separated the two germline ends. CDR3 in amino acids: CASSLATTRSDTQYF. CDR3 in DNA: TGTGCCAGCAGCTTGGCGACGACTAGATCAGATACGCAGTATTTT. Drawing the rest from reference TRBV5-4 and TRBJ2-3, the complete variable domain is ETGVTQSPTHLIKTRGQQVTLRCSSQSGHNTVSWYQQALGQGPQFIFQYYREEENGRGNFPPRFSGLQFPNYSSELNVNALELDDSALYLCASSLATTRSDTQYFGPGTRLTVL.

The V call is TRBV5-1, the J call TRBJ2-3; D perhaps matches TRBD2 (5 bases). The germline CDR1 and CDR2 sequences are SGHRS and YFSETQ. The CDR3 sequence is 17 residues long. Trimming cost V 0 bases and J 0 bases, with 14 bases left between them. This CDR3 is CASSLAQRGTSTDTQYF. CDR3 DNA: TGCGCCAGCAGCTTGGCCCAACGGGGAACTAGCACAGATACGCAGTATTTT. The entire variable domain, with the rest obtained from reference TRBV5-1 and TRBJ2-3, is as follows: KAGVTQTPRYLIKTRGQQVTLSCSPISGHRSVSWYQQTPGQGLQFLFEYFSETQRNKGNFPGRFSGRQFSNSRSEMNVSTLELGDSALYLCASSLAQRGTSTDTQYFGPGTRLTVL.

This sequence joins TRBV11-2 and TRBJ2-5; the D gene is possibly TRBD2 (5 bases). CDR1 is SGHAT, CDR2 FQNNGV, per germline. The CDR3 has 13 amino acids. The V end was cut by 5 bases, the J end by 1 base, with 8 bases between. CDR3 amino acids: CASSGGRQETQYF. The CDR3 nucleotides read TGTGCCAGCAGCGGAGGCCGCCAAGAGACCCAGTACTTC.

The chain uses TRBV21-1 and TRBJ2-2; TRBD2 is the table's D call, not checked against the DNA. TRBV21-1 is a listed pseudogene. There are 20 residues in the CDR3. CDR3 residues: CASSKLAGRDIKANTGELFF. The CDR3 DNA reads as TGTGCCAGCAGCAAACTCGCAGGGAGGGACATTAAAGCGAACACCGGGGAGCTGTTTTTT.

The genes are TRBV28 and TRBJ1-2, with unresolved D. Trimming removed 2 bases at V and 1 base at J, with 5 bases between. Germline V gene sequence: CDR1 MDHEN, CDR2 SYDVKM. CDR3 length equals 13 residues. In nucleotides, the CDR3 is TGTGCCAGCAGTTTAGGAGGTAACTATGGCTACACCTTC. It codes for CASSLGGNYGYTF.

J is TRBJ2-7 and V is TRBV29-1; D may be TRBD1 or TRBD2 (5 bases each). This CDR3 has 13 amino acids. Germline values: CDR1 SQVTM, CDR2 ANQGSEA. V shed 2 bases and J shed 3 bases, with 11 bases lying between them. The CDR3 nucleotides are TGCAGCGTTGAAACGGGACGGAACTACGAGCAGTACTTC. This sequence encodes CSVETGRNYEQYF.

The CDR3 loop is CASRDRAWEQYF. The DNA of the CDR3 is TGTGCCAGCAGAGATAGAGCGTGGGAGCAGTACTTC. The V and J genes are TRBV6-5 and TRBJ2-7; D is ambiguous. The CDR3 covers 12 residues. Trimming stripped 6 bases from V and 7 bases from J, with 13 bases between. The germline gives CDR1 MNHEY, CDR2 SVGAGI.

The chain couples TRBV7-9 to TRBJ2-7, with D unclear. CDR1 SEHNR and CDR2 FQNEAQ come from the germline V gene (reference sequence). The CDR3 consists of 12 residues. Deletions cut 4 bases from V and 4 bases from J, with 8 bases between. CDR3 amino acids: CASSSQGYEQYF. The CDR3 DNA reads TGTGCCAGCAGCTCACAAGGGTACGAGCAGTACTTC.

The V gene is TRBV5-1, the J gene TRBJ1-4, with 11 bases that match TRBD1. Unmatched junction bases numbered 9, after V lost 0 bases and J lost 8 bases. Germline CDR1 and CDR2: SGHRS and YFSETQ. CDR3 length: 17 amino acids. In DNA, the CDR3 is TGCGCCAGCAGCTTGGCCCCTCCGGGACAGGGGGGAGAAAAACTGTTTTTT. It encodes CASSLAPPGQGGEKLFF.

The V gene is TRBV12-5, the J gene TRBJ1-1, with no clear D. The germline gives CDR1 LGHNT, CDR2 FRNRAP. This CDR3 region has 13 residues. Trimming removed 1 base from V and 1 base from J, with 4 bases in between. Here the CDR3 DNA reads TGTGCTAGTGGTTTGGGACAGAACACTGAAGCTTTCTTT. It codes for CASGLGQNTEAFF.

The table lists this clone with a count of one. The rearrangement links TRBV7-3 to TRBJ2-3; D unresolved. The length of the CDR3 is 14 residues. Trimming cost V 5 bases and J 2 bases, with 11 bases left between them. Germline assignment: CDR1 SGHTA and CDR2 FQGTGA. CDR3 loop: CASSTTPLTDTQYF. The CDR3 DNA follows: TGTGCCAGCAGCACTACCCCCCTCACAGATACGCAGTATTTT.

This clone was found once. The chain combines TRBV28 with TRBJ1-3, with a possible D match to TRBD1 (6 bases). The CDR3 sequence is 15 residues long. Deletions cut 3 bases from V and 0 bases from J, with 9 bases between. Germline-derived CDR1 and CDR2 are MDHEN and SYDVKM. This CDR3 reads CASSLRTVSGNTIYF. CDR3 nucleotides: TGTGCCAGCAGTTTGCGGACAGTCTCTGGAAACACCATATATTTT.

V and J are TRBV10-3 and TRBJ2-2; the D gene could be TRBD1 or TRBD2 (5 bases each). CDR3 size: 16 residues. V dropped 6 bases and J dropped 1 base, with 15 bases sitting between them. CDR1 and CDR2 (germline): ENHRY, SYGVKD. This CDR3 reads CAIRGTSGRNTGELFF. As DNA, the CDR3 is TGTGCCATCAGGGGCACATCGGGACGGAACACCGGGGAGCTGTTTTTT.

This clone was detected a few times. The CDR3 DNA follows: TGTGCCAGCAGTGGACCCCCCATCCGGGACAGGGGGCGAGGTTTCTATGGCTACACCTTC. It is translated as CASSGPPIRDRGRGFYGYTF. The rearrangement joins TRBV28 to TRBJ1-2; TRBD1 matches at 12 bases. The V and J ends lost 5 bases and 4 bases, in that order; junction bases with no gene match: 20. The CDR3 covers 20 residues. The germline CDR1 and CDR2 sequences are MDHEN and SYDVKM.

In its sample, this clone was seen once. One end of the junction varies from germline; a read error may be responsible. The chain joins TRBV5-5 to TRBJ2-4, with D perhaps given as TRBD1 or TRBD2 (5 bases each). Germline loops: CDR1 SGHKS, CDR2 YYEKEE (reference sequence). The CDR3 contains 12 residues. The CDR3 protein is CASSLPLGPPDF. CDR3 nucleotides: TGTGCCAGCAGCTTGCCCTTGGGACCTCCAGACTTC.

The chain joins TRBV28 to TRBJ1-4, with D perhaps matching TRBD1 (5 bases). The V end lost 3 bases, the J end lost 3 bases, and 14 bases lay between the germline ends. Per germline, CDR1 MDHEN and CDR2 SYDVKM. CDR3 length: 16 residues. CDR3 DNA: TGTGCCAGCAGTTTTAATCCGGGACCCCCTAATGAAAAACTGTTTTTT. Amino acid sequence: CASSFNPGPPNEKLFF.